This T cell receptor beta chain was recorded in a study of blood T cells in healthy people across ages. Study-wide points: Diversity figures derived from one million T cells were judged to underestimate the true value.

Alongside a J-beta primer mix, a sample-barcoded 5' primer served in a second PCR lasting about 6 to 11 cycles. TCRdb used MiXCR to reprocess the 5' RACE reads, holding one entry per CDR3 protein. The sample carries around 1.5 million distinct CDR3 sequences, 30% to 35% recorded once. This clonotype showed up many times. Its specificity is unknown. The ends were cut back, 2 bases at V and 2 bases at J, with 13 bases in the middle. Germline V gene data show CDR1 as SQVTM and CDR2 as ANQGSEA. The CDR3 totals 14 residues. This clonotype was obtained from a woman in her twenties or thirties in good health. Material for sequencing was blood. The chain has TRBV29-1 and TRBJ2-7; TRBD2 might be the D (5 bases). The CDR3 spells CSVESTQRPYEQYF. The CDR3 DNA sequence: TGCAGCGTTGAAAGTACACAGCGGCCCTACGAGCAGTACTTC.